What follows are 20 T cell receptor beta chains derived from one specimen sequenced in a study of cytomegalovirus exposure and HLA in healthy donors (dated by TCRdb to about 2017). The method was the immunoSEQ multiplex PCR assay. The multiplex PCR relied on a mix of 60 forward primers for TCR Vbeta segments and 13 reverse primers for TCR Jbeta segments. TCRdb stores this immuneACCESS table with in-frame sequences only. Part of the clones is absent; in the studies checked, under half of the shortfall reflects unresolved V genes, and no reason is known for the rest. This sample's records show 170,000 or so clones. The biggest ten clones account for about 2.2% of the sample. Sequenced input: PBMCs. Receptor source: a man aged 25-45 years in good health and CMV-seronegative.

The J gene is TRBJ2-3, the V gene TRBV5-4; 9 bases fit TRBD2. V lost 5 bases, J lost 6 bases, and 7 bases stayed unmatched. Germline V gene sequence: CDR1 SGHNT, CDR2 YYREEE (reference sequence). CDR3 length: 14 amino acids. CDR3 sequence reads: CASSSGLAPDTQYF. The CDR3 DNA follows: TGTGCCAGCAGTTCGGGACTAGCTCCGGATACGCAGTATTTT.

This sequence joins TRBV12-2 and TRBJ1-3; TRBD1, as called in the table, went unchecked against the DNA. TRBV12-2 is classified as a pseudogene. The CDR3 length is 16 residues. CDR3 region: CASRSRPGTRGNTIYF. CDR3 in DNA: TGTGCAAGTCGCTCCCGCCCCGGGACACGAGGAAACACCATATATTTT.

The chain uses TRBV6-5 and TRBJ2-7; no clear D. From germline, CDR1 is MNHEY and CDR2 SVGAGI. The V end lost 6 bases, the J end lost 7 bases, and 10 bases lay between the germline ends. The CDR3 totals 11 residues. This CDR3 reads CASSTIGEQYF. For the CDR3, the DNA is TGTGCCAGCAGCACAATCGGGGAGCAGTACTTC.

The CDR3 sequence: CASSDWTGGASAFF. CDR3 coding DNA: TGTGCCAGCAGCGACTGGACAGGGGGCGCGTCAGCTTTCTTT. The chain recombines TRBV6-1 with TRBJ1-1; 11 bases line up with TRBD1. Losses at the gene ends were 6 bases for V and 10 bases for J; bases not matched to a gene: 10. The CDR3 is 14 residues long. Per germline, CDR1 MNHNS and CDR2 SASEGT.

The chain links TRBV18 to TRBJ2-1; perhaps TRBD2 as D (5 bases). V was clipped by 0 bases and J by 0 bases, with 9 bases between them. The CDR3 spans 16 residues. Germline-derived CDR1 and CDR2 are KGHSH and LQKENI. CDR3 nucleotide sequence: TGTGCCAGCTCACCACCGAGGGTAGTCTCCTACAATGAGCAGTTCTTC. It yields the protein CASSPPRVVSYNEQFF. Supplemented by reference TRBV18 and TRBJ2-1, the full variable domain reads NAGVMQNPRHLVRRRGQEARLRCSPMKGHSHVYWYRQLPEEGLKFMVYLQKENIIDESGMPKERFSAEFPKEGPSILRIQQVVRGDSAAYFCASSPPRVVSYNEQFFGPGTRLTVL.

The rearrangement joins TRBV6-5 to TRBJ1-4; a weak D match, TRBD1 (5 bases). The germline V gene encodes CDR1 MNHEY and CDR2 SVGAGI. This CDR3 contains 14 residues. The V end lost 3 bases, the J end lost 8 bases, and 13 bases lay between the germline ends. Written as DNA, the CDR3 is TGTGCCAGCAGTTATTCAACGGCAGGGGAAAAACTGTTTTTT. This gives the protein CASSYSTAGEKLFF.

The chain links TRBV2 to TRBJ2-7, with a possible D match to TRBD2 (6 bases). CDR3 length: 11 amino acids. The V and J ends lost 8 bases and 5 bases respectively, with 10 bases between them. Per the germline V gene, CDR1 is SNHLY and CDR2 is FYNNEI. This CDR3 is CASWRANEQYF. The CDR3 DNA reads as TGTGCCAGCTGGAGGGCTAACGAGCAGTACTTC.

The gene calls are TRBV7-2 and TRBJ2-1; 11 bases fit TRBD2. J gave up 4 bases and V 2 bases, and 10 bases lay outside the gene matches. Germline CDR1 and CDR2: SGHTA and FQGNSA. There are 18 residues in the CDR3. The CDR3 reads CASSLSQLAGGGYNEQFF. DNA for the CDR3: TGTGCCAGCAGCTTATCCCAGCTAGCGGGGGGCGGGTACAATGAGCAGTTCTTC. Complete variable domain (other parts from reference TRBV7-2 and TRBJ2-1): GAGVSQSPSNKVTEKGKDVELRCDPISGHTALYWYRQSLGQGLEFLIYFQGNSAPDKSGLPSDRFSAERTGGSVSTLTIQRTQQEDSAVYLCASSLSQLAGGGYNEQFFGPGTRLTVL.

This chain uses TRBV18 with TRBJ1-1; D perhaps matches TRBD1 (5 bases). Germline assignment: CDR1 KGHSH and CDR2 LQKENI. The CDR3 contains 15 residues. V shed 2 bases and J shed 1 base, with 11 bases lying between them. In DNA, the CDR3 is TGTGCCAGCTCACCATGGGGGGAAGCGAACACTGAAGCTTTCTTT. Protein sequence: CASSPWGEANTEAFF.

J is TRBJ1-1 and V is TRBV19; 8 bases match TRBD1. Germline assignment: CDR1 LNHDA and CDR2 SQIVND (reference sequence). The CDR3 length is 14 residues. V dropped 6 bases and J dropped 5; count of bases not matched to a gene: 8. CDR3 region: CASSPSGGRTEAFF. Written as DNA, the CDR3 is TGTGCCAGTAGCCCCTCAGGGGGCAGGACTGAAGCTTTCTTT.

DNA for the CDR3: TGTGCCAGCAGTGAAGCGGCCAGCGGGAATGAAAAACTGTTTTTT. Translated: CASSEAASGNEKLFF. The V call is TRBV6-1, the J call TRBJ1-4; the D is unclear. This CDR3 has 15 residues. The ends were cut back, 0 bases at V and 5 bases at J, with 10 bases in the middle. Germline CDR1 MNHNS, CDR2 SASEGT.

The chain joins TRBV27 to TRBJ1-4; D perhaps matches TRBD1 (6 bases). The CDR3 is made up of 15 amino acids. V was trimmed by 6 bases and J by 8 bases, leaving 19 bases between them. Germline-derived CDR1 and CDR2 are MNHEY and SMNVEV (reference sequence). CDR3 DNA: TGTGCCAGCAGACAAACAGGGCGAGGGTACGAAAAACTGTTTTTT. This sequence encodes CASRQTGRGYEKLFF.

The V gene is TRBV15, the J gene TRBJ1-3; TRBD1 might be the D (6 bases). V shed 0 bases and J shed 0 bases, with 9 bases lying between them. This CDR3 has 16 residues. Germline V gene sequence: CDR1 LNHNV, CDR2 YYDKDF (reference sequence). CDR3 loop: CATSRDADSSGNTIYF. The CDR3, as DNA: TGTGCCACCAGCAGAGATGCGGACAGCTCTGGAAACACCATATATTTT.

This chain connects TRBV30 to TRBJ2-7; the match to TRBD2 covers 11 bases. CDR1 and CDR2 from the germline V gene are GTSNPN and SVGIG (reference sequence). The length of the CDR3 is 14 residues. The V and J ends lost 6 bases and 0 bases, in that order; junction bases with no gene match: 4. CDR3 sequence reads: CACTGTSGSYEQYF. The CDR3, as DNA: TGTGCCTGCACCGGGACTAGCGGCTCCTACGAGCAGTACTTC. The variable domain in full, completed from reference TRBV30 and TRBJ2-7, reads SQTIHQWPATLVQPVGSPLSLECTVEGTSNPNLYWYRQAAGRGLQLLFYSVGIGQISSEVPQNLSASRPQDRQFILSSKKLLLSDSGFYLCACTGTSGSYEQYFGPGTRLTVT.

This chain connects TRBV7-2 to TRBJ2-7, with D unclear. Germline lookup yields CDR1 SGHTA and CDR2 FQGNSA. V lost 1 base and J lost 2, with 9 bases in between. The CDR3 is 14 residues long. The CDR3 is CASSLETFPYEQYF. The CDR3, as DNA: TGTGCCAGCAGCTTAGAGACTTTCCCCTACGAGCAGTACTTC.

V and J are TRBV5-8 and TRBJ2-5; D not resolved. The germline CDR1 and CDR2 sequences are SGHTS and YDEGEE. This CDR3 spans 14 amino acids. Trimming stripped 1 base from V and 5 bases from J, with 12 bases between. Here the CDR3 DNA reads TGTGCCAGCAGCTTGACCCGTACGAGGGAGACCCAGTACTTC. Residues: CASSLTRTRETQYF.

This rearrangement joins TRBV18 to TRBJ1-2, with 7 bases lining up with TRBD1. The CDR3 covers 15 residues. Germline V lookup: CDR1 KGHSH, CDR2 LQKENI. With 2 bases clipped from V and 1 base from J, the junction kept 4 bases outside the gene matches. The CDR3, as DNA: TGTGCCAGCTCACCAAAACAGGGGAATAACTATGGCTACACCTTC. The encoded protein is CASSPKQGNNYGYTF. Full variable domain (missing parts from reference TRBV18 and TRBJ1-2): NAGVMQNPRHLVRRRGQEARLRCSPMKGHSHVYWYRQLPEEGLKFMVYLQKENIIDESGMPKERFSAEFPKEGPSILRIQQVVRGDSAAYFCASSPKQGNNYGYTFGSGTRLTVV.

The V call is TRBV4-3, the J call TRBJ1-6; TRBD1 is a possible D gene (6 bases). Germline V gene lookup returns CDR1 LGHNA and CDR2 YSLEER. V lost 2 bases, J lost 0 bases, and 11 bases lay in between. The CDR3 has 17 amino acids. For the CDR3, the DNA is TGCGCCAGCAGCCAACTTCAGGGGAGCTCCTATAATTCACCCCTCCACTTT. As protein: CASSQLQGSSYNSPLHF.

The CDR3 reads CASSITGEAGEQYF. CDR3 DNA: TGTGCCAGTAGTATAACCGGGGAGGCGGGCGAGCAGTACTTC. V gene TRBV19 combines with J gene TRBJ2-7; D is perhaps TRBD2 (6 bases). From germline, CDR1 is LNHDA and CDR2 SQIVND (reference sequence). The CDR3 totals 14 residues. The V end was cut by 2 bases, the J end by 6 bases, with 14 bases between.

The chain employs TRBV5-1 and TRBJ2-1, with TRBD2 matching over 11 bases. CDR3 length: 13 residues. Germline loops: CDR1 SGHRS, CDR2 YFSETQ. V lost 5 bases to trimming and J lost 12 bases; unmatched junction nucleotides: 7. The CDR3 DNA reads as TGCGCCAGCAGTCAACTAGCGGGAGATGGGCAGTTCTTC. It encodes CASSQLAGDGQFF.